Listed below are T cell receptor beta chains from one sample, sequenced in a study of OX40 agonist ivuxolimab in advanced cancers. TCRdb's copy holds only in-frame clones and misses some; the assay was immunoSEQ multiplex PCR. This sample has fewer than 95,000 clones, with 85% to 90% found just once. The source was CD4+ or CD8+ T cells sorted from blood, collected in a trial of the OX40 agonist ivuxolimab. These receptors originate from an adult with an advanced solid tumor such as melanoma, head and neck, liver or kidney cancer. CDR3s include the opening cysteine and the closing phenylalanine or tryptophan. The D gene is left open where the match is weak. Clone size is stated in some rows and not others, as once, few, many or a class when expanded.

d_call	clone_size	v_call	j_call	cdr3_nt	cdr3_aa
TRBD1	.	TRBV28	TRBJ1-2	TGTGCCACCGTAGCCGACAGGGCATTGGACTATGGCTACACCTTC	CATVADRALDYGYTF
.	.	TRBV10-3	TRBJ2-1	TGTGCCATCAGTGAGTCTACTAGATACAATGAGCAGTTCTTC	CAISESTRYNEQFF
.	.	TRBV19	TRBJ2-7	TGTGCCAGTAGTATCAGCGCGAGCTCCTACGAGCAGTACTTC	CASSISASSYEQYF
.	.	TRBV10-2	TRBJ1-6	TGCGCCAGCCGAGGCGGGGGGAGCTCCTATAATTCACCCCTCCACTTT	CASRGGGSSYNSPLHF
.	.	TRBV5-1	TRBJ1-1	TGCGCCAGCAGCTCGGGGTATACTGAAGCTTTCTTT	CASSSGYTEAFF
TRBD1	.	TRBV4-1	TRBJ2-3	TGCGCCAGCAGCCGCCTCGGACAGGAACGGACAGATACGCAGTATTTT	CASSRLGQERTDTQYF
.	.	TRBV7-3	TRBJ1-1	TGTGCCAGCAGCCTTGAACAGGGTTCTCAAACTGAAGCTTTCTTT	CASSLEQGSQTEAFF
.	.	TRBV6-1	TRBJ1-5	TGTGCCAGCAGTAGACAGAATAGCAATCAGCCCCAGCATTTT	CASSRQNSNQPQHF
.	once	TRBV6-5	TRBJ2-1	TGTGCCAGCAGCCCCCAGGGGCCCCCCTACAATGAGCAGTTCTTC	CASSPQGPPYNEQFF
TRBD2	.	TRBV19	TRBJ2-1	TGTGCCACCAACGGAGCGGGAGGGCCGTATGAGCAGTTCTTC	CATNGAGGPYEQFF
.	.	TRBV27	TRBJ1-6	TGTGCCAGCAACTTCCAGGCGTTCTATAATTCACCCCTCCACTTT	CASNFQAFYNSPLHF
.	.	TRBV7-2	TRBJ2-3	TGTGCCAGCAGCTCGAGCGGCCTGAGCACAGATACGCAGTATTTT	CASSSSGLSTDTQYF
.	.	TRBV27	TRBJ1-1	TGTGCCAGCAGTTTATCGGGGGTAAGGAACACTGAAGCTTTCTTT	CASSLSGVRNTEAFF
TRBD1	.	TRBV6-1	TRBJ2-4	TGTGCCAGCAGTGAGACAGGGGGCGCGTACGCCAAAAACATTCAGTACTTC	CASSETGGAYAKNIQYF